This T cell receptor (beta chain) appears in the sequencing data of a study of blood T cell repertoires in COVID-19. Background on the study: The samples span acute and convalescent COVID-19 from the United States, Italy and Spain. T cells, B-cell-depleted T cells, or PBMCs supplied cDNA or gDNA.

This clone was seen once. Per the authors' pipeline: Nucleated cell counts were estimated from reference gene primer amplification. Method: immunoSEQ multiplex PCR; TCRdb's copy keeps in-frame clones and lacks some. The V and J calls and clone size were taken over from that table, and D and trimming were inferred from the DNA. The data contain over 100,000 clones, roughly 89% of them seen just once; the ten biggest clones take up about 4.7%. The V end was cut by 5 bases, the J end by 5 bases, with 10 bases between. CDR1 is LGHNT and CDR2 is FRNRAP in the germline V gene. The length of the CDR3 is 13 residues.

The material sequenced was peripheral blood. V gene TRBV12-5 combines with J gene TRBJ2-4; a possible D gene is TRBD1 (5 bases). The sequence came from a man between 35 and 55 years old with acute or convalescent COVID-19. DNA for the CDR3: TGTGCTAGTGGTCACCCGACAGAAAACATTCAGTACTTC. Encoded protein: CASGHPTENIQYF.